Each of the 16 T cell receptor beta chains below was sequenced from the same sample in a study of blood T cells in healthy people across ages. Using a J-beta primer mix together with a sample-barcoded 5' primer, a second PCR was run for roughly 7 to 11 cycles. A single record per CDR3 protein comes from TCRdb applying MiXCR to the 5' RACE reads. The table records 550,000 to 750,000 distinct CDR3 sequences, about 21% of them present only once. What was sequenced was blood. The origin of the receptors is a man between 70 and 80 years old in good health.

V gene TRBV5-1 combines with J gene TRBJ2-5; 9 positions match TRBD1. The J call is doubtful: the DNA matches TRBJ2-1 better. This CDR3 has 15 amino acids. The germline gives CDR1 SGHRS, CDR2 YFSETQ. CDR3 amino acids: CASSLGTGDWYEQFF. The CDR3 DNA sequence: TGCGCCAGCAGCTTGGGGACAGGGGATTGGTATGAGCAGTTCTTC.

The chain carries TRBV19 and TRBJ2-2; D ambiguous. V gave up 6 bases and J gave up 4 bases, with 12 bases separating them. CDR3 length: 14 amino acids. CDR1 and CDR2 (germline): LNHDA, SQIVND (reference sequence). The CDR3 reads CASSPTWGTGELFF. CDR3 in DNA: TGTGCCAGTAGCCCTACGTGGGGCACCGGGGAGCTGTTTTTT.

This clonotype was counted only a few times. The CDR3 here is CASSPSAGGFYEQYF. The DNA for the CDR3 is TGTGCCAGCAGCCCCTCGGCGGGAGGCTTCTACGAGCAGTACTTC. V usage is TRBV7-9 and J usage is TRBJ2-7; 8 nucleotides match TRBD2. This CDR3 is 15 amino acids long. J was trimmed by 3 bases and V by 5 bases; bases with no gene match: 9. Per germline, CDR1 SEHNR and CDR2 FQNEAQ (reference sequence). The variable domain in full, completed from reference TRBV7-9 and TRBJ2-7, reads DTGVSQNPRHKITKRGQNVTFRCDPISEHNRLYWYRQTLGQGPEFLTYFQNEAQLEKSRLLSDRFSAERPKGSFSTLEIQRTEQGDSAMYLCASSPSAGGFYEQYFGPGTRLTVT.

The V gene is TRBV7-2, the J gene TRBJ2-5; TRBD2 agrees at 13 bases. Germline V gene sequence: CDR1 SGHTA, CDR2 FQGNSA. With 0 bases clipped from V and 10 bases from J, the junction kept 5 bases outside the gene matches. CDR3 size: 15 residues. DNA of the CDR3: TGTGCCAGCAGCTTAGCCTGGACTAGCGGGAGTATCCAGTACTTC. Its protein is CASSLAWTSGSIQYF.

This clonotype has only a few counts. A much larger clone sits a single nucleotide away, making a read error possible. The genes are TRBV7-9 and TRBJ2-1; no firm D call. Deletions cut 5 bases from V and 0 bases from J, with 8 bases between. The V gene's germline CDR1 is SEHNR and CDR2 FQNEAQ (reference sequence). CDR3 length: 14 amino acids. CDR3 nucleotide sequence: TGTGCCAGCAGCATGGGCGGCTCCTACAATGAGCAGTTCTTC. It encodes CASSMGGSYNEQFF.

This clonotype was picked up a small number of times. The V gene is TRBV5-1, the J gene TRBJ1-4, with 7 bases identical to TRBD1. Losses at the gene ends were 4 bases for V and 8 bases for J; bases not matched to a gene: 8. Germline CDR1 reads SGHRS; CDR2 reads YFSETQ. The length of the CDR3 is 14 residues. CDR3 sequence: CASSRGQSLEKLFF. In DNA form, the CDR3 reads TGCGCCAGCAGCCGGGGACAGAGCCTAGAAAAACTGTTTTTT.

Concerning this clonotype itself: Mismatch with germline at one junction end may stem from a read error. The V gene is TRBV6-4, the J gene TRBJ2-1, with 8 bases that match TRBD1. The CDR3 is 18 amino acids. CDR1 is MRHNA, CDR2 SNTAGT, per germline. The CDR3 coding sequence is TGTGCCAGCAGTGACCCCGACAGGGGTAAGCGCAAGCAAGAGACCCAGTGCTTC. Translating gives CASSDPDRGKRKQETQCF.

This clonotype was observed at least ten times. V and J are TRBV5-1 and TRBJ2-3; D is possibly TRBD1 (6 bases). CDR1 is SGHRS and CDR2 is YFSETQ in the germline V gene. This CDR3 spans 14 amino acids. V dropped 4 bases and J dropped 2 bases, with 11 bases sitting between them. The CDR3 DNA is TGCGCCAGCAGCCCCCAGGGGCCCACAGATACGCAGTATTTT. Amino acids: CASSPQGPTDTQYF.

Worth noting for this clonotype: A junction end diverges from the germline sequence, so it may reflect a read error. The chain uses TRBV6-5 and TRBJ2-1, with TRBD2 identical over 8 bases. This CDR3 region has 13 residues. In germline, CDR1 is MNHEY, CDR2 SVGAGI. The CDR3 loop is CASRPPGSGSCLF. As DNA, the CDR3 is TGTGCCAGCAGGCCTCCCGGGAGCGGGAGTTGCCTCTTC.

The gene calls are TRBV5-1 and TRBJ2-7, with no clear D. V lost 2 bases, J lost 6 bases, and 12 bases lay in between. Germline V gene sequence: CDR1 SGHRS, CDR2 YFSETQ. This CDR3 has 13 amino acids. The CDR3: CASSFPGRTEQYF. In nucleotides, the CDR3 is TGCGCCAGCAGCTTCCCCGGGCGTACCGAGCAGTACTTC.

The chain has TRBV20-1 and TRBJ1-4; D not resolved. The CDR3 runs 15 residues. V lost 3 bases to trimming and J lost 0 bases, with 11 bases between them. Germline assignment: CDR1 DFQATT and CDR2 SNEGSKA (reference sequence). CDR3 amino acids: CSASSGIATNEKLFF. The DNA for the CDR3 is TGCAGTGCTAGTTCGGGGATTGCAACTAATGAAAAACTGTTTTTT.

The genes are TRBV6-2 or TRBV6-3 and TRBJ2-1; the match to TRBD1 covers 8 bases. The CDR3 runs 12 residues. V lost 6 bases, J lost 15 bases, and 10 bases stayed unmatched. The germline CDR1 and CDR2 sequences are MNHEY and SVGEGT. CDR3 nucleotide sequence: TGTGCCAGCAGCGACCCGGGACAGGTTCTGTTCTTC. This codes for CASSDPGQVLFF.

This clonotype occurred a few times. This chain connects TRBV12-3 or TRBV12-4 to TRBJ1-6; TRBD1 is a possible D gene (6 bases). The V end lost 7 bases, the J end lost 4 bases, and 17 bases lay between the germline ends. The CDR3 consists of 16 residues. CDR3: CASKRMVDSYNSPLHF. DNA of the CDR3: TGTGCCAGCAAGAGAATGGTGGACAGTTATAATTCACCCCTCCACTTT.

This clonotype was seen ten or more times. V usage is TRBV7-3 and J usage is TRBJ2-1, with 9 bases matching TRBD2. The length of the CDR3 is 15 residues. Germline trimming cut 5 bases from V and 7 bases from J; bases unmatched to any gene: 9. From germline, CDR1 is SGHTA and CDR2 FQGTGA. This CDR3 is CASSIIAGDLNEQFF. Here the CDR3 DNA reads TGTGCCAGCAGCATCATAGCGGGAGATCTGAATGAGCAGTTCTTC.

This clonotype has just a few counts. V gene TRBV12-3 or TRBV12-4 combines with J gene TRBJ2-5, with 7 nucleotides matching TRBD2. The DNA end is a closer match to TRBJ2-7, so the J assignment may be wrong. There are 15 residues in the CDR3. The CDR3 DNA sequence: TGTGCCAGCAGTAGGAAGGGAGGGAGTCTAAACGAGCAGTACTTC. As protein: CASSRKGGSLNEQYF.

This clonotype has more than one count but fewer than ten. This chain joins TRBV18 and TRBJ2-1; D unclear. Trimming removed 1 base at V and 7 bases at J, with 11 bases between. The germline V gene has CDR1 KGHSH and CDR2 LQKENI. This CDR3 contains 14 residues. The CDR3 nucleotides are TGTGCCAGCTCACCACTCCATAGTACTAATGAGCAGTTCTTC. Its translation is CASSPLHSTNEQFF.